Presented here are 28 T cell receptor beta chains from one specimen sequenced in a study of PD-L1 blockade in urothelial cancer. Sequencing was performed with immunoSEQ multiplex PCR; in TCRdb, only in-frame clones are kept and a portion is missing. The sample includes some 84,000 clones, 75% to 90% of them seen just once. The input for sequencing was PBMCs, taken around atezolizumab (anti-PD-L1) treatment. The source of these receptors is a woman aged 65 to 85 with urothelial cancer.

The CDR3 loop reads CASSGGGSNQPQHF. CDR3 DNA sequence: TGTGCCAGCAGCGGGGGGGGTAGCAATCAGCCCCAGCATTTT. V usage is TRBV5-6 and J usage is TRBJ1-5, with a tentative D call TRBD1 (5 bases). V was pared by 4 bases and J by 0 bases, with 8 bases between. The CDR3 is 14 residues long. Germline loops: CDR1 SGHDT, CDR2 YYEEEE. Looking up the rest from reference TRBV5-6 and TRBJ1-5 gives the full variable domain: DAGVTQSPTHLIKTRGQQVTLRCSPKSGHDTVSWYQQALGQGPQFIFQYYEEEERQRGNFPDRFSGHQFPNYSSELNVNALLLGDSALYLCASSGGGSNQPQHFGDGTRLSIL.

The J gene is TRBJ2-1, the V gene TRBV5-1; the match to TRBD2 covers 11 bases. The CDR3 is made up of 14 amino acids. J was trimmed by 7 bases and V by 4 bases; bases with no gene match: 4. Looked up from germline, CDR1 is SGHRS and CDR2 is YFSETQ. The CDR3 spells CASSAGLAGNEQFF. CDR3 nucleotide sequence: TGCGCCAGCAGCGCCGGACTAGCGGGTAATGAGCAGTTCTTC. Using reference TRBV5-1 and TRBJ2-1 for the parts outside the CDR3, the full variable domain is KAGVTQTPRYLIKTRGQQVTLSCSPISGHRSVSWYQQTPGQGLQFLFEYFSETQRNKGNFPGRFSGRQFSNSRSEMNVSTLELGDSALYLCASSAGLAGNEQFFGPGTRLTVL.

The J gene is TRBJ2-7, the V gene TRBV5-1; TRBD1 might be the D (5 bases). V was clipped by 0 bases and J by 2 bases, with 12 bases between them. This CDR3 region has 15 residues. The germline V gene has CDR1 SGHRS and CDR2 YFSETQ. This chain's CDR3 is CASSLVQGATYEQYF. As DNA, the CDR3 is TGCGCCAGCAGCTTGGTCCAGGGTGCAACCTACGAGCAGTACTTC.

The genes are TRBV30 and TRBJ1-1, with unresolved D. In germline, CDR1 is GTSNPN, CDR2 SVGIG (reference sequence). The CDR3 covers 14 residues. Between the trimmed V and J ends, which lost 2 bases and 4 bases, there was a span of 14 bases. The DNA for the CDR3 is TGTGCCTGGAGTCAAGGACTAGTAGGCACTGAAGCTTTCTTT. This sequence encodes CAWSQGLVGTEAFF. The full variable domain, rest sourced from reference TRBV30 and TRBJ1-1, is SQTIHQWPATLVQPVGSPLSLECTVEGTSNPNLYWYRQAAGRGLQLLFYSVGIGQISSEVPQNLSASRPQDRQFILSSKKLLLSDSGFYLCAWSQGLVGTEAFFGQGTRLTVV.

The chain joins TRBV25-1 to TRBJ2-5, with TRBD2 as a possible D gene (5 bases). Per the germline V gene, CDR1 is MGHDK and CDR2 is SYGVNS. There are 13 residues in the CDR3. Trimming pared 4 bases from V and 7 bases from J, leaving 13 bases between. The CDR3 reads CASSARGYGTQYF. The CDR3 DNA is TGTGCCAGCAGTGCTAGAGGGTATGGGACCCAGTACTTC.

For the CDR3, the DNA is TGTGCCAGCAGCTTAGTAGGGGACAGATTGAGCGAGCAGTACTTC. Its translation: CASSLVGDRLSEQYF. The V and J genes are TRBV7-2 and TRBJ2-7; 7 nucleotides agree with TRBD1. The CDR3 runs to 15 residues. V was clipped by 1 base and J by 6 bases; unmatched bases: 9. CDR1 SGHTA and CDR2 FQGNSA come from the germline V gene.

The chain couples TRBV7-9 to TRBJ2-5; the D gene is possibly TRBD2 (6 bases). Per the germline V gene, CDR1 is SEHNR and CDR2 is FQNEAQ (reference sequence). CDR3 size: 13 residues. The V and J ends lost 6 bases and 0 bases respectively, with 8 bases between them. The DNA of the CDR3 is TGTGCCAGCAGGGAGGGGTACCAAGAGACCCAGTACTTC. It encodes CASREGYQETQYF.

The gene calls are TRBV2 and TRBJ2-1, with D maybe TRBD2 (5 bases). The length of the CDR3 is 13 residues. The V gene lost 2 bases and the J gene lost 7 bases, with 9 bases spanning the gap. CDR1 and CDR2 (germline): SNHLY, FYNNEI. Here the CDR3 DNA reads TGTGCCAGCAGTGAACTCCGGGGAAATGAGCAGTTCTTC. This codes for CASSELRGNEQFF.

The gene calls are TRBV5-1 and TRBJ2-7; a possible D gene is TRBD1 (6 bases). Deletions cut 0 bases from V and 5 bases from J, with 21 bases between. This CDR3 has 17 amino acids. Per germline, CDR1 SGHRS and CDR2 YFSETQ. CDR3 sequence reads: CASSLAQGIVGDDEQYF. The CDR3 nucleotides read TGCGCCAGCAGCTTGGCCCAGGGGATAGTTGGGGACGACGAGCAGTACTTC.

The V and J genes are TRBV7-9 and TRBJ2-7, with 12 bases matching TRBD1. This CDR3 has 15 amino acids. Germline values: CDR1 SEHNR, CDR2 FQNEAQ (reference sequence). With 5 bases clipped from V and 2 bases from J, the junction kept 4 bases outside the gene matches. The CDR3 DNA follows: TGTGCCAGCAGCACCGGGACAGGGGGCCCCTACGAGCAGTACTTC. Residues: CASSTGTGGPYEQYF.

J is TRBJ2-5 and V is TRBV29-1; 12 bases are shared with TRBD1. This CDR3 spans 15 amino acids. Germline V gene lookup returns CDR1 SQVTM and CDR2 ANQGSEA. The trim removed 1 base at V and 5 bases at J, leaving 5 bases unmatched. The CDR3, as DNA: TGCAGCGTTGAAGTTATGGGACAGGGGGCGGAGACCCAGTACTTC. Amino acids: CSVEVMGQGAETQYF.

J is TRBJ2-5 and V is TRBV5-6, with TRBD2 matching over 15 bases. Germline V lookup: CDR1 SGHDT, CDR2 YYEEEE. This CDR3 is 18 amino acids long. With V trimmed by 4 bases and J by 4 bases, 11 bases remained unmatched. The CDR3 DNA reads as TGTGCCAGCAGCCCCCGGGGACTAGCGGGAGGAAGTTCAGAGACCCAGTACTTC. Translation: CASSPRGLAGGSSETQYF. The whole variable domain, filled in from reference TRBV5-6 and TRBJ2-5, reads DAGVTQSPTHLIKTRGQQVTLRCSPKSGHDTVSWYQQALGQGPQFIFQYYEEEERQRGNFPDRFSGHQFPNYSSELNVNALLLGDSALYLCASSPRGLAGGSSETQYFGPGTRLLVL.

This sequence joins TRBV4-2 and TRBJ2-2; 9 nucleotides align to TRBD2. Germline V CDR1 and CDR2: LGHNA, YNFKEQ. There are 16 residues in the CDR3. V dropped 4 bases and J dropped 6; count of bases not matched to a gene: 9. CDR3 region: CASSRKDGGRAGELFF. The CDR3 DNA reads TGTGCCAGCAGCCGCAAGGATGGCGGGAGGGCCGGGGAGCTGTTTTTT.

J is TRBJ2-1 and V is TRBV30; D might be TRBD1 (6 bases). CDR3 size: 14 residues. With 6 bases removed from V and 4 bases from J, the gap between germline ends came to 16 bases. Germline CDR1 is GTSNPN and CDR2 is SVGIG (reference sequence). Here the CDR3 DNA reads TGTGCCTGCAGAATGGGACACCAATACAATGAGCAGTTCTTC. It codes for CACRMGHQYNEQFF. The full variable domain, completed using reference TRBV30 and TRBJ2-1, is SQTIHQWPATLVQPVGSPLSLECTVEGTSNPNLYWYRQAAGRGLQLLFYSVGIGQISSEVPQNLSASRPQDRQFILSSKKLLLSDSGFYLCACRMGHQYNEQFFGPGTRLTVL.

V gene TRBV30 combines with J gene TRBJ2-3; the match to TRBD2 covers 7 bases. The CDR3 extends over 13 amino acids. V shed 7 bases, J shed 5 bases, and the junction held 9 bases outside the gene matches. Germline lookup yields CDR1 GTSNPN and CDR2 SVGIG (reference sequence). This CDR3 reads CALVGGLGDTQYF. Written as DNA, the CDR3 is TGTGCCTTAGTGGGGGGGTTAGGAGATACGCAGTATTTT.

The chain combines TRBV7-8 with TRBJ2-3; D gene uncertain. Germline V lookup: CDR1 SGHVS, CDR2 FQNEAQ. The CDR3 has 11 residues. Deletions cut 2 bases from V and 5 bases from J, with 2 bases between. The CDR3 spells CASSLLDTQYF. CDR3 bases: TGTGCCAGCAGCTTACTAGATACGCAGTATTTT.

To note about this clone: Other DNA sequences from this sample encode an identical CDR3 as well. The chain uses TRBV9 and TRBJ1-6, with 8 bases lining up with TRBD1. The V segment lost 4 bases and the J segment 7 bases; nucleotides outside the gene matches: 4. This CDR3 comprises 14 residues. Germline V gives CDR1 SGDLS, CDR2 YYNGEE. The CDR3 here is CASSPRQGNSPLHF. CDR3 DNA sequence: TGTGCCAGCAGCCCACGACAGGGGAATTCACCCCTCCACTTT.

The rearrangement links TRBV7-9 to TRBJ1-2; possibly TRBD1 for D (6 bases). Per the germline V gene, CDR1 is SEHNR and CDR2 is FQNEAQ (reference sequence). The CDR3 length is 14 residues. Between the trimmed V and J ends, which lost 5 bases and 3 bases, there was a span of 13 bases. CDR3 protein: CASSLQGLDYGYTF. The CDR3 DNA follows: TGTGCCAGCAGCCTACAGGGCTTAGACTATGGCTACACCTTC.

The chain carries TRBV5-4 and TRBJ2-7; 8 bases agree with TRBD2. The trim removed 6 bases at V and 3 bases at J, leaving 11 bases unmatched. Per germline, CDR1 SGHNT and CDR2 YYREEE (reference sequence). The CDR3 spans 15 residues. CDR3 residues: CASTPGGAGGYEQYF. CDR3 nucleotides: TGTGCCAGCACCCCGGGGGGGGCGGGAGGCTACGAGCAGTACTTC.

The chain carries TRBV10-3 and TRBJ2-7; a possible D gene is TRBD1 (6 bases). CDR3 length equals 14 residues. Germline V gene sequence: CDR1 ENHRY, CDR2 SYGVKD. Deletions cut 9 bases from V and 2 bases from J, with 17 bases between. CDR3 sequence: CAIRPTGPTYEQYF. For the CDR3, the DNA is TGTGCCATACGACCGACAGGTCCCACCTACGAGCAGTACTTC.

The V and J genes are TRBV6-5 and TRBJ2-1; 11 nucleotides agree with TRBD2. Germline CDR1 MNHEY, CDR2 SVGAGI. Trimming removed 7 bases from V and 10 bases from J; junction bases left unmatched: 12. This CDR3 is built from 15 residues. This CDR3 reads CASTQLAGETGEQFF. CDR3 bases: TGTGCCAGCACCCAACTAGCGGGGGAGACGGGCGAGCAGTTCTTC.

The chain has TRBV11-2 and TRBJ2-1; TRBD2 aligns across 8 bases. The CDR3 contains 15 residues. CDR1 is SGHAT, CDR2 FQNNGV, per germline. V lost 1 base, J lost 7 bases, and 6 bases stayed unmatched. In nucleotides, the CDR3 is TGTGCCAGCAGCTTAGCTAGCGGGCCTAGGAATGAGCAGTTCTTC. Its translation: CASSLASGPRNEQFF.

The J gene is TRBJ1-5, the V gene TRBV14, with TRBD1 matching over 9 bases. The CDR3 has 19 amino acids. J gave up 5 bases and V 1 base, and 15 bases lay outside the gene matches. Germline assignment: CDR1 SGHDN and CDR2 FVKESK. The CDR3 sequence: CASSQARSQRQGDYQPQHF. Written as DNA, the CDR3 is TGTGCCAGCAGCCAAGCCCGAAGTCAGAGACAGGGGGACTATCAGCCCCAGCATTTT.

This chain uses TRBV5-5 with TRBJ2-7; 9 positions match TRBD1. V lost 4 bases, J lost 3 bases, and 8 bases stayed unmatched. The germline V gene encodes CDR1 SGHKS and CDR2 YYEKEE (reference sequence). This CDR3 is built from 15 residues. CDR3 region: CASSPGQGTNYEQYF. CDR3 DNA sequence: TGTGCCAGCAGCCCCGGACAGGGGACGAACTACGAGCAGTACTTC. The variable domain in full, with the rest retrieved from reference TRBV5-5 and TRBJ2-7, is DAGVTQSPTHLIKTRGQQVTLRCSPISGHKSVSWYQQVLGQGPQFIFQYYEKEERGRGNFPDRFSARQFPNYSSELNVNALLLGDSALYLCASSPGQGTNYEQYFGPGTRLTVT.

The chain couples TRBV5-1 to TRBJ2-7, with TRBD1 as a possible D gene (6 bases). CDR1 is SGHRS and CDR2 is YFSETQ in the germline V gene. This CDR3 comprises 14 residues. V was shortened by 4 bases and J by 3 bases, with 14 bases between the two germline ends. CDR3 nucleotides: TGCGCCAGCAGCGTAAGGACAGAGATCTACGAGCAGTACTTC. This encodes CASSVRTEIYEQYF. The variable domain in full, with the rest retrieved from reference TRBV5-1 and TRBJ2-7, is KAGVTQTPRYLIKTRGQQVTLSCSPISGHRSVSWYQQTPGQGLQFLFEYFSETQRNKGNFPGRFSGRQFSNSRSEMNVSTLELGDSALYLCASSVRTEIYEQYFGPGTRLTVT.

The genes are TRBV29-1 and TRBJ2-7; D call uncertain. The germline CDR1 and CDR2 sequences are SQVTM and ANQGSEA. Trimming pared 1 base from V and 4 bases from J, leaving 11 bases between. The CDR3 consists of 13 residues. CDR3 in amino acids: CSVEVPNNYEQYF. The CDR3 region has the DNA TGCAGCGTTGAAGTGCCTAATAATTACGAGCAGTACTTC.

This clone has only a few counts. The chain joins TRBV6-1 to TRBJ1-6; TRBD1 matches 7 bases. After removal of 7 bases from V and 8 bases from J, the junction contained 11 bases not matched to a gene. The CDR3 contains 15 residues. CDR1 is MNHNS, CDR2 SASEGT, per germline. Here the CDR3 reads CASTPTGRGDSPLHF. In DNA, the CDR3 is TGTGCCAGCACCCCGACAGGGAGAGGGGATTCACCCCTCCACTTT.

V and J are TRBV10-2 and TRBJ1-2; TRBD1 might be the D (5 bases). The germline V gene encodes CDR1 WSHSY and CDR2 SAAADI. The germline V and J ends were trimmed by 5 bases and 3 bases, with 10 bases remaining between them. The CDR3 sequence is 13 residues long. The CDR3 region is CASSRGGDYGYTF. DNA of the CDR3: TGCGCCAGCAGTCGGGGGGGGGACTATGGCTACACCTTC.